This T cell receptor beta chain derives from a study of identical twins. Each CDR3 protein is one row after TCRdb ran MiXCR on the 5' RACE reads. The sample records roughly 720,000 distinct CDR3 sequences, 15% to 20% being singletons. Germline values: CDR1 DFQATT, CDR2 SNEGSKA (reference sequence). Trimming took 1 base from V and 1 from J, leaving 12 bases between them. The CDR3 has 15 residues. This sample was also put to use in a study of T cells expressing NK-cell markers. That report notes: Eight donors were sequenced, of whom seven were HCMV-seropositive, while the remaining one was HCMV-seronegative.

What was sequenced was PBMCs. V is TRBV20-1 and J is TRBJ2-3; unclear D gene. This clonotype originated in a woman between 18 and 29 years old in good health. The CDR3 DNA is TGCAGTGCTAGAGTCGCTGGACGGGGCACAGATACGCAGTATTTT. As protein: CSARVAGRGTDTQYF.